Shown below are 4 T cell receptor beta chains from a single sample sequenced in a study of cytomegalovirus exposure and HLA in healthy donors. PCR primers comprised 60 Vbeta and 13 Jbeta primers. Data came from immunoSEQ multiplex PCR; TCRdb stores just in-frame clones and leaves some out. The repertoire has 140,000 to 150,000 clones, roughly 77% of them found once; the top ten carry 3.9%. The sample comprised PBMCs. These receptors were collected from a male donor in good health and CMV-seronegative.

The CDR3 DNA follows: TGTGCCACCCGTACAGCAAACACTGAAGCTTTCTTT. It translates to CATRTANTEAFF. The chain links TRBV27 to TRBJ1-1; D uncertain. The CDR3 is made up of 12 amino acids. The V gene's germline CDR1 is MNHEY and CDR2 SMNVEV (reference sequence). The V gene lost 10 bases and the J gene lost 2 bases, with 11 bases spanning the gap.

The rearrangement uses TRBV5-4 and TRBJ2-7; 8 positions agree with TRBD2. The CDR3 covers 13 residues. Germline V gives CDR1 SGHNT, CDR2 YYREEE (reference sequence). V lost 9 bases, J lost 3 bases, and 8 bases stayed unmatched. CDR3 sequence reads: CATGAGGNYEQYF. CDR3 nucleotides: TGTGCCACCGGGGCGGGGGGTAACTACGAGCAGTACTTC. The variable domain in full, completed from reference TRBV5-4 and TRBJ2-7, reads ETGVTQSPTHLIKTRGQQVTLRCSSQSGHNTVSWYQQALGQGPQFIFQYYREEENGRGNFPPRFSGLQFPNYSSELNVNALELDDSALYLCATGAGGNYEQYFGPGTRLTVT.

This chain connects TRBV21-1 to TRBJ2-6; the tabulated D call, TRBD1, remains unverified against the DNA. TRBV21-1 is tagged as a pseudogene. The CDR3 runs 17 residues. In DNA, the CDR3 is TGTGCCAGCAGCAAAGGACGCCCGCTCTCTGGGGCCAACGGCCTGACTTTC. It is translated as CASSKGRPLSGANGLTF.

The rearrangement uses TRBV19 and TRBJ2-3, with 8 bases fitting TRBD2. V gave up 6 bases and J gave up 1 base; unmatched junction bases: 9. The CDR3 has 16 residues. CDR1 and CDR2 from the germline V gene are LNHDA and SQIVND (reference sequence). The CDR3 sequence: CASSPPSSGGTDTQYF. The DNA for the CDR3 is TGTGCCAGTAGCCCCCCCAGTAGCGGGGGCACAGATACGCAGTATTTT.